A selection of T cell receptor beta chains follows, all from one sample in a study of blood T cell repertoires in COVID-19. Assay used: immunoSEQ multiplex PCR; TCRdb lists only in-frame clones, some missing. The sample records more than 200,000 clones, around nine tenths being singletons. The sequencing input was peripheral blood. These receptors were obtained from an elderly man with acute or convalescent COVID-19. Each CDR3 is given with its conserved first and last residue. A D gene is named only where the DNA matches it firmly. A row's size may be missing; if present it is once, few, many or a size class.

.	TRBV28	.	CASSLTSTDTQYF
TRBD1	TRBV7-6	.	CASSPRTGRGRGPYF
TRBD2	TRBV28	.	CASSNVAGSFYNEQFF
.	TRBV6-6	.	CASSYSLAGGTYEQYF
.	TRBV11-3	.	CASSLGAAHNEQFF
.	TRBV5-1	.	CASSLSRVETQYF
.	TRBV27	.	CASSLIRANEQYF
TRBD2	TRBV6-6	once	CASTRTGSGSNEQFF
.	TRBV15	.	CATSRVGEARQPQHF
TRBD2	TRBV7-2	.	CASSARGTSGSREQFF
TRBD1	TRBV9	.	CASSSGQGRLTDTQYF
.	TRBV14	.	CASSQGGQDLGYTF
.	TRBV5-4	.	CASSAYGGASGNTIYF
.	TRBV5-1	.	CASRFSETYEQYF
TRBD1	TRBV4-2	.	CASSQERDRAYEQYF
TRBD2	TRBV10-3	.	CAISGPSGVNTGELFF
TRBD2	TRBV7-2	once	CASSLGAGVTGELFF
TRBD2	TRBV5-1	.	CARRTGTSRRPPPTSPTDTQYF
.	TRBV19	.	CASSSLEGSYNEQFF
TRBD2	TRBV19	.	CASSVTGGLAGAYNEQFF
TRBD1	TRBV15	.	CATSTLPGTGLETQYF
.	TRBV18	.	CASSTREATEAFF
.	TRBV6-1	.	CASSEQYSNQPQHF
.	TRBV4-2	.	CASSQGTTLFSYNEQFF
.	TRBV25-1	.	CASSESVNSGNTIYF
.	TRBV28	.	CASSIRGYNEQFF
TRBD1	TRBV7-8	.	CASSGQGYNQPQHF
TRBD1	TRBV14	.	CASSQVVLRDRETQYF
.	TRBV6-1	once	CASSEISGDEKLFF
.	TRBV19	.	CASSINNSPLHF
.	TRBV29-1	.	CSALRTHTDTQYF
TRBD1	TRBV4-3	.	CASSQDIGTGGPYYGYTF